This T cell receptor (beta chain) is drawn from a study of blood T cell repertoires in COVID-19. Study-level information: Some COVID-19 samples were acute and others convalescent; all came from the United States, Italy and Spain. In each case, the material was cDNA or gDNA derived from T cells, B-cell-depleted T cells, or PBMCs.

Germline V lookup: CDR1 SGHTA, CDR2 FQGNSA. Trimming took 4 bases from V and 6 from J; bases not matched to a gene: 10. This CDR3 has 16 residues. Under the authors' procedure: Counts of nucleated cells, estimated from reference gene primer amplification, were obtained. Measured with immunoSEQ multiplex PCR; TCRdb has only the in-frame clones, and not every one. D and trimming were read from the DNA, whereas the V and J calls and clone size are those reported in that table. The profile shows tens of thousands of clones, over 65% of them singletons. The TCR was taken from a human donor in a cohort sampled during active COVID-19. Sequencing was done on a sample of peripheral blood. The chain links TRBV7-2 to TRBJ2-3, with 10 bases matching TRBD1. CDR3 sequence: CASSSTGGTPLDTQYF. The CDR3 DNA reads as TGTGCCAGCAGCTCGACAGGGGGCACCCCATTGGATACGCAGTATTTT.